Each of the 30 T cell receptor beta chains below was sequenced from the same sample in a study of T cell changes during pregnancy in multiple sclerosis (dated by TCRdb to the late 2010s). Libraries were constructed by the immunoSEQ multiplex PCR assay. TCRdb provides this immuneACCESS table in a form limited to in-frame rearrangements. Some clones are lacking; in checked studies, under half of them reflect an unresolved V gene, and why the rest are absent is not known. The sample table records about 98,000 clones; 90% to 95% of these occur just once. About 2.3% of the sample belongs to the ten largest clones. The sample in question was peripheral blood, obtained after pregnancy. All receptors derive from a female donor in good health, enrolled as a control in a pregnancy study.

J is TRBJ2-3 and V is TRBV5-4, with TRBD1 as a possible D gene (6 bases). With 4 bases removed from V and 6 bases from J, the gap between germline ends came to 15 bases. The CDR3 is 14 amino acids. CDR1 SGHNT and CDR2 YYREEE come from the germline V gene (reference sequence). The CDR3 here is CASSLSQGRDTQYF. CDR3 nucleotide sequence: TGTGCCAGCAGCCTATCACAGGGAAGGGATACGCAGTATTTT.

The gene calls are TRBV6-1 and TRBJ1-2; a weak D match, TRBD1 (6 bases). The germline V gene has CDR1 MNHNS and CDR2 SASEGT. Trimming shortened V by 4 bases and J by 2 bases, and 11 bases separated the two germline ends. This CDR3 has 14 amino acids. The CDR3 loop is CASSGGQGNYGYTF. The CDR3 nucleotides read TGTGCCAGCAGTGGGGGACAAGGGAACTATGGCTACACCTTC.

In its sample, this clone was seen once. The J gene is TRBJ2-7, the V gene TRBV19; no reliable D call. This CDR3 comprises 13 residues. V lost 7 bases and J 3 bases, leaving 13 bases between the germline ends. Germline V gene sequence: CDR1 LNHDA, CDR2 SQIVND (reference sequence). Written as DNA, the CDR3 is TGTGCCAGTACCAAAGGAGTGGGCTACGAGCAGTACTTC. It encodes CASTKGVGYEQYF.

The V and J genes are TRBV10-3 and TRBJ2-2; 12 bases align to TRBD1. The CDR3 consists of 17 residues. Germline V gene lookup returns CDR1 ENHRY and CDR2 SYGVKD. The trim removed 6 bases at V and 3 bases at J, leaving 8 bases unmatched. In nucleotides, the CDR3 is TGTGCCATCAGCCCCGGGACAGGGGGCGTATACACCGGGGAGCTGTTTTTT. Protein: CAISPGTGGVYTGELFF.

The genes are TRBV27 and TRBJ2-1, with 12 bases aligning to TRBD2. Germline V gene sequence: CDR1 MNHEY, CDR2 SMNVEV (reference sequence). The CDR3 loop spans 14 amino acids. V lost 7 bases to trimming and J lost 8 bases; unmatched junction nucleotides: 6. CDR3 region: CASKRTSGKDEQFF. The CDR3 DNA reads TGTGCCAGCAAGAGGACTAGCGGGAAGGATGAGCAGTTCTTC.

The chain is built from TRBV5-6 and TRBJ2-5, with TRBD2 identical over 11 bases. The CDR3 has 17 residues. J lost 5 bases, V lost 3 bases, and 12 bases had no gene match. Germline CDR1 and CDR2: SGHDT and YYEEEE. Written as DNA, the CDR3 is TGTGCCAGCAGCTACGGAGGACTAGCGGGTACTCGGGAGACCCAGTACTTC. It encodes CASSYGGLAGTRETQYF.

V and J are TRBV2 and TRBJ1-2; maybe TRBD1 (5 bases). The V gene lost 1 base and the J gene lost 8 bases, with 11 bases spanning the gap. The CDR3 is 13 residues long. Germline loops: CDR1 SNHLY, CDR2 FYNNEI. The CDR3 spells CASSEDQGRGYTF. CDR3 DNA sequence: TGTGCCAGCAGTGAAGATCAGGGAAGAGGCTACACCTTC.

The chain carries TRBV6-6 and TRBJ2-7; 9 nucleotides match TRBD1. J lost 4 bases, V lost 11 bases, and 12 bases had no gene match. Per germline, CDR1 MNHNY and CDR2 SVGAGI (reference sequence). The CDR3 extends over 14 amino acids. CDR3 bases: TGTGCCTGCCGAAATAGACAGGGGGGTTACGAGCAGTACTTC. Protein sequence: CACRNRQGGYEQYF.

Of note for this clone: Mismatch with germline at one junction end may stem from a read error. V and J are TRBV10-1 and TRBJ1-2; D remains unclear. The CDR3 covers 13 residues. Germline values: CDR1 WNHNN, CDR2 SYGVQD (reference sequence). The chain's CDR3 is CASSESTKYGYTF. CDR3 nucleotide sequence: TGCGCCAGCAGTGAGTCAACTAAATATGGCTACACCTTC.

The rearrangement uses TRBV15 and TRBJ1-2; 7 bases line up with TRBD1. CDR3 length: 14 residues. The germline CDR1 and CDR2 sequences are LNHNV and YYDKDF (reference sequence). V was pared by 0 bases and J by 4 bases, with 2 bases of the junction left unmatched. This CDR3 reads CATSREDRIYGYTF. CDR3 sequence (DNA): TGTGCCACCAGCAGAGAGGACAGGATCTATGGCTACACCTTC.

This sequence joins TRBV15 and TRBJ2-2; a weak D match, TRBD2 (6 bases). The CDR3 is made up of 17 amino acids. Trimming cost V 0 bases and J 2 bases, with 13 bases left between them. Germline loops: CDR1 LNHNV, CDR2 YYDKDF (reference sequence). CDR3 DNA: TGTGCCACCAGCAGAGACTCCTGGGAGGCCAACACCGGGGAGCTGTTTTTT. It translates to CATSRDSWEANTGELFF.

V is TRBV7-6 and J is TRBJ2-7, with D unclear. Deletions cut 1 base from V and 3 bases from J, with 13 bases between. The V gene's germline CDR1 is SGHVS and CDR2 FNYEAQ. CDR3 length equals 15 residues. The DNA for the CDR3 is TGTGCCAGCAGCTTAGAGGCTAGTACTGTCTACGAGCAGTACTTC. Protein product: CASSLEASTVYEQYF.

This clone was seen a single time. The chain joins TRBV5-5 to TRBJ2-3; the match to TRBD2 covers 13 bases. The germline gives CDR1 SGHKS, CDR2 YYEKEE (reference sequence). This CDR3 is built from 17 residues. Trimming took 0 bases from V and 4 from J; bases not matched to a gene: 5. The CDR3 reads CASSLDVTSGGSDTQYF. The CDR3, as DNA: TGTGCCAGCAGCTTGGACGTGACTAGCGGGGGGTCAGATACGCAGTATTTT.

The chain is built from TRBV5-4 and TRBJ2-7; no definite D call. The V gene's germline CDR1 is SGHNT and CDR2 YYREEE (reference sequence). The CDR3 runs 15 residues. V lost 1 base and J lost 0, with 11 bases in between. CDR3 sequence (DNA): TGTGCCAGCAGCTTGTTCCAGGTCGACTCCTACGAGCAGTACTTC. Protein sequence: CASSLFQVDSYEQYF.

The V and J genes are TRBV5-1 and TRBJ2-6; TRBD1 might be the D (5 bases). CDR3 length equals 18 residues. The ends were cut back, 2 bases at V and 0 bases at J, with 15 bases in the middle. Germline-derived CDR1 and CDR2 are SGHRS and YFSETQ. The CDR3 is CASSLSPDRRSGANVLTF. The CDR3 nucleotides are TGCGCCAGCAGCTTATCCCCAGACAGACGCTCTGGGGCCAACGTCCTGACTTTC.

This sequence joins TRBV30 and TRBJ1-1; no clear D gene. This CDR3 is 13 amino acids long. The germline gives CDR1 GTSNPN, CDR2 SVGIG (reference sequence). V shed 0 bases and J shed 5 bases, with 10 bases lying between them. CDR3 amino acids: CAWSVEEITEAFF. In nucleotides, the CDR3 is TGTGCCTGGAGTGTTGAGGAAATAACTGAAGCTTTCTTT.

The chain has TRBV6-1 and TRBJ1-2; the D is unclear. CDR1 MNHNS and CDR2 SASEGT come from the germline V gene. The CDR3 runs 13 residues. Trimming pared 4 bases from V and 8 bases from J, leaving 14 bases between. CDR3 in amino acids: CASSGMAAVGYTF. The CDR3, as DNA: TGTGCCAGCAGTGGCATGGCCGCAGTAGGCTACACCTTC.

The V call is TRBV19, the J call TRBJ2-1; TRBD2 matches at 8 bases. Trimming at V came to 7 bases and at J to 4 bases, leaving 9 bases not matched to a gene. This CDR3 is built from 15 residues. CDR1 is LNHDA, CDR2 SQIVND, per germline (reference sequence). CDR3 protein: CASTLTSGPYNEQFF. The CDR3 coding sequence is TGTGCCAGTACCCTTACTAGCGGACCATACAATGAGCAGTTCTTC. Looking up the rest from reference TRBV19 and TRBJ2-1 gives the full variable domain: DGGITQSPKYLFRKEGQNVTLSCEQNLNHDAMYWYRQDPGQGLRLIYYSQIVNDFQKGDIAEGYSVSREKKESFPLTVTSAQKNPTAFYLCASTLTSGPYNEQFFGPGTRLTVL.

The chain couples TRBV20-1 to TRBJ2-2, with no clear D. Germline CDR1 reads DFQATT; CDR2 reads SNEGSKA (reference sequence). Trimming removed 7 bases from V and 6 bases from J, with 9 bases in between. The CDR3 loop spans 11 amino acids. The CDR3 bases are TGCAGTGTCACACGTTCCGGGGAGCTGTTTTTT. It is translated as CSVTRSGELFF.

The chain links TRBV6-5 to TRBJ1-5, with D perhaps matching TRBD1 (5 bases). Trimming stripped 6 bases from V and 7 bases from J, with 13 bases between. Germline V gene data show CDR1 as MNHEY and CDR2 as SVGAGI. This CDR3 is built from 13 residues. The CDR3 reads CASRYDRQQPQHF. CDR3 coding DNA: TGTGCCAGCAGGTACGACAGACAACAGCCCCAGCATTTT.

The chain recombines TRBV5-5 with TRBJ2-7; 7 bases match TRBD1. Germline lookup yields CDR1 SGHKS and CDR2 YYEKEE (reference sequence). The junction had 5 bases not matched to a gene; V was cut back by 5 bases and J by 3 bases. The CDR3 runs 13 residues. The CDR3 DNA reads as TGTGCCAGCAGGTTTGGACAGGACTACGAGCAGTACTTC. Translation: CASRFGQDYEQYF.

V usage is TRBV5-1 and J usage is TRBJ2-7; 7 nucleotides match TRBD1. Germline assignment: CDR1 SGHRS and CDR2 YFSETQ. There are 15 residues in the CDR3. After removal of 1 base from V and 0 bases from J, the junction contained 4 bases not matched to a gene. CDR3 loop: CASSLTGALSYEQYF. The DNA of the CDR3 is TGCGCCAGCAGCTTGACAGGGGCCCTCTCCTACGAGCAGTACTTC. Complete variable domain (other parts from reference TRBV5-1 and TRBJ2-7): KAGVTQTPRYLIKTRGQQVTLSCSPISGHRSVSWYQQTPGQGLQFLFEYFSETQRNKGNFPGRFSGRQFSNSRSEMNVSTLELGDSALYLCASSLTGALSYEQYFGPGTRLTVT.

This clone occurred a few times. V gene TRBV10-1 combines with J gene TRBJ2-7; 8 bases map to TRBD1. CDR3 size: 14 residues. V gave up 5 bases and J gave up 2 bases; unmatched junction bases: 5. Germline V lookup: CDR1 WNHNN, CDR2 SYGVQD (reference sequence). CDR3 region: CASSRDRRPYEQYF. CDR3 nucleotides: TGCGCCAGCAGTCGGGACAGGAGACCCTACGAGCAGTACTTC.

The chain joins TRBV28 to TRBJ2-1; 7 nucleotides line up with TRBD2. CDR1 and CDR2 (germline): MDHEN, SYDVKM. The CDR3 spans 15 residues. Trimming removed 5 bases from V and 3 bases from J; junction bases left unmatched: 7. The CDR3 reads CASSPGSGDYNEQFF. The CDR3 coding sequence is TGTGCCAGCAGTCCGGGGAGCGGGGACTACAATGAGCAGTTCTTC.

The chain joins TRBV7-6 to TRBJ2-3; 9 bases are a match to TRBD2. Germline lookup yields CDR1 SGHVS and CDR2 FNYEAQ. Trimming removed 4 bases from V and 4 bases from J; junction bases left unmatched: 12. This CDR3 contains 17 residues. In DNA, the CDR3 is TGTGCCAGCAGCTCCGCAAATAGCGGGGGAGATGCAGATACGCAGTATTTT. It yields the protein CASSSANSGGDADTQYF.

This clone was counted many times. The chain carries TRBV4-2 and TRBJ2-3; D is possibly TRBD2 (6 bases). Between the trimmed V and J ends, which lost 4 bases and 4 bases, there was a span of 12 bases. The length of the CDR3 is 14 residues. CDR1 is LGHNA and CDR2 is YNFKEQ in the germline V gene. The CDR3 spells CASSPRLEPDTQYF. CDR3 coding DNA: TGTGCCAGCAGCCCCCGACTAGAACCAGATACGCAGTATTTT.

CDR3 amino acids: CASSLGRGKNIQYF. As DNA, the CDR3 is TGCGCCAGCAGCTTGGGCAGGGGTAAAAACATTCAGTACTTC. The rearrangement joins TRBV5-1 to TRBJ2-4; TRBD1 might be the D (6 bases). The CDR3 loop spans 14 amino acids. In germline, CDR1 is SGHRS, CDR2 YFSETQ. The V end was cut by 0 bases, the J end by 4 bases, with 8 bases between.

The rearrangement uses TRBV27 and TRBJ2-7; D possibly corresponds to TRBD2 (6 bases). Germline loops: CDR1 MNHEY, CDR2 SMNVEV (reference sequence). The germline V and J ends were trimmed by 5 bases and 4 bases, with 9 bases remaining between them. CDR3 length equals 12 residues. The CDR3 region is CASSRGLYEQYF. The CDR3 nucleotides read TGTGCCAGCAGTAGGGGACTTTACGAGCAGTACTTC.

This clone was counted a single time. The rearrangement links TRBV11-2 to TRBJ2-7; D is unresolved. Germline CDR1 is SGHAT and CDR2 is FQNNGV. The CDR3 has 12 amino acids. V was shortened by 3 bases and J by 4 bases, with 7 bases between the two germline ends. CDR3 nucleotides: TGTGCCAGCAGCTTTGCGTGGTACGAGCAGTACTTC. It specifies CASSFAWYEQYF.

The chain links TRBV19 to TRBJ2-1, with D unclear. Germline V gene sequence: CDR1 LNHDA, CDR2 SQIVND (reference sequence). The CDR3 contains 15 residues. Trimming removed 4 bases at V and 3 bases at J, with 13 bases between. CDR3 sequence reads: CASSTVGKSYNEQFF. The CDR3 DNA sequence: TGTGCCAGTAGTACGGTGGGCAAGAGCTACAATGAGCAGTTCTTC.